The 20 T cell receptor beta chains in this list originate from one sample, sequenced in a study of OX40 agonist ivuxolimab in advanced cancers. Produced via immunoSEQ multiplex PCR; TCRdb's table is partial and in-frame only. The sample consists of roughly 20,000 clones, more than 65% of them appearing once. This specimen consisted of CD4+ or CD8+ T cells sorted from blood, obtained in a trial of the OX40 agonist ivuxolimab. These receptors all come from an adult with an advanced solid tumor such as melanoma, head and neck, liver or kidney cancer.

This clone was observed a handful of times. This chain connects TRBV2 to TRBJ1-6; D remains unclear. V lost 7 bases and J 8 bases, leaving 9 bases between the germline ends. Germline CDR1 reads SNHLY; CDR2 reads FYNNEI. This CDR3 has 12 amino acids. The CDR3, as DNA: TGTGCCAGCACAGGTCGGGATTCACCCCTCCACTTT. It is translated as CASTGRDSPLHF.

This sequence joins TRBV5-1 and TRBJ2-1; 11 positions agree with TRBD2. CDR1 is SGHRS and CDR2 is YFSETQ in the germline V gene. V dropped 0 bases and J dropped 9; count of bases not matched to a gene: 5. The CDR3 sequence is 15 residues long. CDR3 DNA: TGCGCCAGCAGCTTGGCTAGCGGGGGGCTTGGTGAGCAGTTCTTC. Its translation is CASSLASGGLGEQFF.

This sequence joins TRBV9 and TRBJ1-1; D gene unclear. Trimming removed 0 bases from V and 3 bases from J, with 6 bases in between. The V gene's germline CDR1 is SGDLS and CDR2 YYNGEE. The CDR3 length is 13 residues. The CDR3 DNA reads as TGTGCCAGCAGCGTAGCTCGGGACACTGAAGCTTTCTTT. Amino acid sequence: CASSVARDTEAFF.

This chain links TRBV6-9 with TRBJ2-7; the D is unclear. Germline V lookup: CDR1 MNHGY, CDR2 SVAAGI. The CDR3 consists of 13 residues. Trimming took 6 bases from V and 3 from J, leaving 12 bases between them. The CDR3 bases are TGTGCCAGCAGCCTTCTACTGCACTACGAGCAGTACTTC. Amino acid sequence: CASSLLLHYEQYF.

The rearrangement links TRBV9 to TRBJ1-4; D gene ambiguous. Trimming cost V 0 bases and J 3 bases, with 12 bases left between them. The length of the CDR3 is 16 residues. CDR1 and CDR2 (germline): SGDLS, YYNGEE. As DNA, the CDR3 is TGTGCCAGCAGCGTAGCCGCCCAGTCATCTAATGAAAAACTGTTTTTT. Translated, it gives CASSVAAQSSNEKLFF. Using reference TRBV9 and TRBJ1-4 for the parts outside the CDR3, the full variable domain is DSGVTQTPKHLITATGQRVTLRCSPRSGDLSVYWYQQSLDQGLQFLIQYYNGEERAKGNILERFSAQQFPDLHSELNLSSLELGDSALYFCASSVAAQSSNEKLFFGSGTQLSVL.

This chain links TRBV19 with TRBJ1-2, with a possible D match to TRBD1 (5 bases). CDR1 LNHDA and CDR2 SQIVND come from the germline V gene (reference sequence). The CDR3 sequence is 12 residues long. Between the trimmed V and J ends, which lost 7 bases and 2 bases, there was a span of 8 bases. The CDR3 reads CASIGANYGYTF. CDR3 in DNA: TGTGCCAGTATCGGGGCGAACTATGGCTACACCTTC.

The V gene is TRBV28, the J gene TRBJ2-7, with 9 bases matching TRBD1. Trimming took 5 bases from V and 6 from J; bases not matched to a gene: 8. CDR3 size: 14 residues. In germline, CDR1 is MDHEN, CDR2 SYDVKM. The CDR3 here is CASSLPGQGGEQYF. In DNA form, the CDR3 reads TGTGCCAGCAGTCTTCCGGGACAGGGAGGCGAGCAGTACTTC.

This clone appeared a single time. The V gene is TRBV2, the J gene TRBJ2-2; a weak D match, TRBD2 (5 bases). Germline assignment: CDR1 SNHLY and CDR2 FYNNEI. Trimming stripped 5 bases from V and 6 bases from J, with 16 bases between. The CDR3 totals 15 residues. The CDR3 DNA reads TGTGCCAGCAGTTTGAGTAGCGACCTTGCCGGGGAGCTGTTTTTT. It encodes CASSLSSDLAGELFF.

This clone was recorded a few times. The V call is TRBV6-1, the J call TRBJ2-4, with TRBD1 identical over 8 bases. The V gene's germline CDR1 is MNHNS and CDR2 SASEGT. The CDR3 sequence is 12 residues long. J gave up 8 bases and V 7 bases, and 4 bases lay outside the gene matches. CDR3 bases: TGTGCCAGCAACAGGGGGTACGACATTCAGTACTTC. Its translation: CASNRGYDIQYF.

This clone turned up a few times. The chain uses TRBV7-9 and TRBJ1-1; the D is unclear. Looked up from germline, CDR1 is SEHNR and CDR2 is FQNEAQ (reference sequence). This CDR3 contains 13 residues. V lost 2 bases and J 4 bases, leaving 8 bases between the germline ends. Here the CDR3 reads CASSLYSGTEAFF. The DNA for the CDR3 is TGTGCCAGCAGCTTATACAGCGGCACTGAAGCTTTCTTT.

This clone was recorded only once. This chain links TRBV27 with TRBJ2-3; no reliable D call. The CDR3 totals 12 residues. CDR1 MNHEY and CDR2 SMNVEV come from the germline V gene (reference sequence). V dropped 2 bases and J dropped 6 bases, with 6 bases sitting between them. The CDR3 loop reads CASSLPADTQYF. The CDR3 DNA reads TGTGCCAGCAGTTTACCCGCTGATACGCAGTATTTT.

This clone occurred a few times. As DNA, the CDR3 is TGCAGCGTAGAGGACAGGATCTACGAGCAGTACTTC. Its translation: CSVEDRIYEQYF. The chain has TRBV29-1 and TRBJ2-7; 7 bases agree with TRBD1. The V gene end was trimmed by 6 bases and the J gene end by 3 bases; junction bases not matched to a gene: 5. CDR1 is SQVTM, CDR2 ANQGSEA, per germline. CDR3 length: 12 residues.

This clone has a handful of counts. The rearrangement joins TRBV28 to TRBJ2-2; D ambiguous. Germline V lookup: CDR1 MDHEN, CDR2 SYDVKM. The CDR3 totals 14 residues. Trimming took off 1 base at V and 7 bases at J, with 10 bases between the two ends. CDR3 sequence (DNA): TGTGCCAGCAGTTTATCCCCACGACACGGGGAGCTGTTTTTT. Translating gives CASSLSPRHGELFF.

CDR3 protein: CASSAGPADGYTF. In DNA form, the CDR3 reads TGTGCCAGCAGCGCCGGGCCAGCCGATGGCTACACCTTC. The V and J genes are TRBV9 and TRBJ1-2, with unresolved D. The CDR3 runs to 13 residues. V lost 3 bases and J 6 bases, leaving 12 bases between the germline ends. The germline gives CDR1 SGDLS, CDR2 YYNGEE.

The rearrangement joins TRBV7-6 to TRBJ2-3; D unclear. The CDR3 loop spans 14 amino acids. The germline V gene encodes CDR1 SGHVS and CDR2 FNYEAQ. Trimming cost V 4 bases and J 3 bases, with 11 bases left between them. CDR3 nucleotide sequence: TGTGCCAGCAGCTCTACCTGGACGACAGATACGCAGTATTTT. As protein: CASSSTWTTDTQYF.

The rearrangement joins TRBV28 to TRBJ2-5; perhaps D is TRBD1 or TRBD2 (6 bases each). From germline, CDR1 is MDHEN and CDR2 SYDVKM. The CDR3 covers 13 residues. Trimming stripped 10 bases from V and 0 bases from J, with 12 bases between. In DNA form, the CDR3 reads TGTGCCATGGGGGGCCTGTACCAAGAGACCCAGTACTTC. It translates to CAMGGLYQETQYF.

This chain joins TRBV18 and TRBJ2-7, with 9 bases lining up with TRBD1. The CDR3 has 15 amino acids. Trimming took 6 bases from V and 5 from J; bases not matched to a gene: 11. From germline, CDR1 is KGHSH and CDR2 LQKENI. DNA of the CDR3: TGTGCCAGCTCCCAGGACCGGGACAGGGTCCACGAGCAGTACTTC. It codes for CASSQDRDRVHEQYF.

This chain joins TRBV14 and TRBJ2-5, with 7 bases aligning to TRBD2. Germline lookup yields CDR1 SGHDN and CDR2 FVKESK. V shed 4 bases and J 8 bases; nucleotides not matched to a gene: 13. The CDR3 has 15 amino acids. The CDR3 protein is CASSPVGGSIETQYF. The CDR3 DNA sequence: TGTGCCAGCAGCCCTGTCGGGGGGTCGATCGAAACCCAGTACTTC.

The chain joins TRBV11-2 to TRBJ2-7; D is undetermined. V shed 3 bases and J shed 5 bases, with 8 bases lying between them. The CDR3 length is 12 residues. Germline V gives CDR1 SGHAT, CDR2 FQNNGV. The CDR3: CASSLGKNEQYF. The CDR3, as DNA: TGTGCCAGCAGCTTGGGCAAGAACGAGCAGTACTTC.

This chain uses TRBV29-1 with TRBJ1-4; no firm D call. Trimming removed 6 bases at V and 0 bases at J, with 8 bases between. Germline values: CDR1 SQVTM, CDR2 ANQGSEA. The CDR3 has 13 residues. The CDR3 loop is CSVVLATNEKLFF. The CDR3 coding sequence is TGCAGCGTCGTCCTTGCAACTAATGAAAAACTGTTTTTT.